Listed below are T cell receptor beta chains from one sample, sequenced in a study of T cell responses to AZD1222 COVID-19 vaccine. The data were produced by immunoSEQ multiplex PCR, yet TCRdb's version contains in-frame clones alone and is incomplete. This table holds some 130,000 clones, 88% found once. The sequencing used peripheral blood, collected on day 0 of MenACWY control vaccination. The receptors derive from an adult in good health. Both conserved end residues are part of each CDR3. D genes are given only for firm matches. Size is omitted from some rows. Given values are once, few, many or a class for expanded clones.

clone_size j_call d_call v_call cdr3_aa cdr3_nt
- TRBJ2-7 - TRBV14 CASSQVMGEESYEQYF TGTGCCAGCAGCCAAGTAATGGGGGAGGAATCCTACGAGCAGTACTTC
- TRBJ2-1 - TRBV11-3 CASSLRAGINEQFF TGTGCCAGCAGCTTAAGAGCGGGCATCAATGAGCAGTTCTTC
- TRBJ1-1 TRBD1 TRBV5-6 CASSRQGIRAEAFF TGTGCCAGCAGCCGACAGGGGATAAGGGCTGAAGCTTTCTTT
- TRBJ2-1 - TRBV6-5 CASRPRATRGYEQFF TGTGCCAGCAGGCCAAGGGCGACCCGAGGCTATGAGCAGTTCTTC
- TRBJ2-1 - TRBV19 CASRPEHGTYNEQFF TGTGCCAGTAGGCCTGAACACGGGACTTACAATGAGCAGTTCTTC
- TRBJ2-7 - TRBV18 CASSPPGEDYEQYF TGTGCCAGCTCACCCCCAGGGGAGGACTACGAGCAGTACTTC
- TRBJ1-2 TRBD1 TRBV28 CASNAGGPYGYTF TGTGCCAGCAATGCAGGGGGCCCCTATGGCTACACCTTC
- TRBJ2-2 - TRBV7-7 CASSPKNTGELFF TGTGCCAGCAGCCCAAAGAACACCGGGGAGCTGTTTTTT
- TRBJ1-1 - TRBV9 CASSANLNTEAFF TGTGCCAGCAGCGCCAACCTGAACACTGAAGCTTTCTTT
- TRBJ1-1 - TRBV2 CASKGDLGNTEAFF TGTGCCAGCAAGGGTGATTTGGGGAACACTGAAGCTTTCTTT
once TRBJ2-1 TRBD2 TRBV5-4 CASSLGLAEGYEQFF TGTGCCAGCAGCTTGGGTCTAGCGGAGGGGTATGAGCAGTTCTTC
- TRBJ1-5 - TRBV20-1 CSASASNQPQHF TGCAGTGCTAGTGCGAGCAATCAGCCCCAGCATTTT
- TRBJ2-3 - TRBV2 CASSELQRAFSTDTQYF TGTGCCAGCAGTGAACTCCAGCGGGCGTTTAGCACAGATACGCAGTATTTT
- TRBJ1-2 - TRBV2 CASSLYTGDYGYTF TGTGCCAGCAGTTTATATACGGGGGACTATGGCTACACCTTC
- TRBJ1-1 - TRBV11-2 CASSLDARGGTEAFF TGTGCCAGCAGCTTAGATGCGAGGGGCGGCACTGAAGCTTTCTTT
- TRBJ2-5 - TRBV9 CASSAQVAEETQYF TGTGCCAGCAGCGCCCAGGTTGCCGAAGAGACCCAGTACTTC
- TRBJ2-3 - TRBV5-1 CASSTSGSSTDTQYF TGCGCCAGCAGTACCTCAGGTTCAAGCACAGATACGCAGTATTTT
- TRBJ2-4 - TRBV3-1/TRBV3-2 CASSQETVQAKNIQYF TGTGCCAGCAGCCAAGAGACAGTTCAAGCCAAAAACATTCAGTACTTC
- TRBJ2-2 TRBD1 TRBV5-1 CASRRGQETGELFF TGCGCCAGCAGGAGGGGGCAAGAAACCGGGGAGCTGTTTTTT
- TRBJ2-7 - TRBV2 CASTGEYEQYF TGTGCCAGCACCGGGGAATACGAGCAGTACTTC